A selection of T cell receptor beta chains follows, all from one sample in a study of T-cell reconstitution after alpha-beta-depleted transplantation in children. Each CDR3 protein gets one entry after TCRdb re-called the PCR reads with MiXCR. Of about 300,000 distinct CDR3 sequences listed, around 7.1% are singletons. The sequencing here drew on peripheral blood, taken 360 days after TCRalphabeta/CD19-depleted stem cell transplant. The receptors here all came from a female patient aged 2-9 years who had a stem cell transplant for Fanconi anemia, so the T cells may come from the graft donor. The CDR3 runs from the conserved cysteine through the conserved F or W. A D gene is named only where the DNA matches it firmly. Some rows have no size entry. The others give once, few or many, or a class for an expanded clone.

CATSRGRDYGYTF	TGTGCCACCTCGAGGGGGCGAGACTATGGCTACACCTTC	TRBV5-6	TRBJ1-2	many	13	TRBD1
CASSVWVNIQYF	TGTGCCAGCAGTGTGTGGGTTAACATTCAGTACTTC	TRBV2	TRBJ2-4	NA	12	NA
CASSPRQGGGDTQYF	TGTGCCAGCAGCCCTCGACAGGGGGGTGGGGATACGCAGTATTTT	TRBV7-2	TRBJ2-3	many	15	TRBD1
CASSLELAPDTQYF	TGTGCCAGCAGCTTAGAGCTAGCGCCAGATACGCAGTATTTT	TRBV7-2	TRBJ2-3	many	14	NA
CASSLVGSRNQPQHF	TGTGCCAGCAGCTTGGTGGGCAGTCGCAATCAGCCCCAGCATTTT	TRBV5-6	TRBJ1-5	NA	15	NA
CASSVDRVGGYTF	TGTGCCAGCAGTGTCGACAGGGTGGGTGGCTACACCTTC	TRBV3-1	TRBJ1-2	many	13	TRBD1
CASSPQQGRYGYTF	TGTGCCAGCAGCCCCCAACAGGGCCGCTATGGCTACACCTTC	TRBV7-2	TRBJ1-2	NA	14	NA
CASSVATGRSYEQYF	TGTGCCAGCAGCGTAGCCACAGGCCGCTCCTACGAGCAGTACTTC	TRBV9	TRBJ2-7	NA	15	NA
CASSPTDTSRPQHF	TGTGCCAGCAGTCCCACGGACACCTCGAGGCCCCAGCATTTT	TRBV27	TRBJ1-5	NA	14	NA
CASSLRDRGGTEAFF	TGTGCCAGCAGTTTGCGGGACAGGGGAGGCACTGAAGCTTTCTTT	TRBV27	TRBJ1-1	NA	15	TRBD1
CASSQTGDGAFF	TGTGCCAGCTCACAAACCGGGGACGGGGCTTTCTTT	TRBV18	TRBJ1-1	few	12	NA
CASSQQGRAQHF	TGTGCCAGCAGTCAACAGGGTAGGGCCCAGCATTTT	TRBV12-3/TRBV12-4	TRBJ1-5	many	12	NA
CASSSRQGAREKLFF	TGTGCCAGCAGCTCACGCCAGGGGGCGCGTGAAAAACTGTTTTTT	TRBV5-4	TRBJ1-4	few	15	TRBD1
CASSLGWQGRGFSYEQYF	TGTGCCAGCAGTTTGGGTTGGCAAGGCAGGGGGTTCTCCTACGAGCAGTACTTC	TRBV27	TRBJ2-7	many	18	TRBD1
CASSHVGKTSRYNEQFF	TGCGCCAGCAGCCACGTCGGGAAGACTAGCCGCTACAATGAGCAGTTCTTC	TRBV4-1	TRBJ2-1	many	17	TRBD2
CASSLDGARNQPQHF	TGTGCCAGCAGCTTAGATGGGGCAAGGAATCAGCCCCAGCATTTT	TRBV7-2	TRBJ1-5	many	15	NA
CASSPAAAAGETQYF	TGCGCCAGCAGCCCGGCCGCAGCGGCCGGGGAGACCCAGTACTTC	TRBV5-1	TRBJ2-5	NA	15	NA
CSAPFGGRLGNQPQHF	TGCAGTGCCCCCTTCGGGGGGCGCCTGGGGAATCAGCCCCAGCATTTT	TRBV20-1	TRBJ1-5	NA	16	NA
CASSISTAYGYTF	TGTGCCAGTAGTATCTCTACTGCTTATGGCTACACCTTC	TRBV19	TRBJ1-2	NA	13	NA
CSARDVSGFSDQPQHF	TGCAGTGCTAGAGATGTTTCGGGGTTCTCGGATCAGCCCCAGCATTTT	TRBV20-1	TRBJ1-5	NA	16	NA
CAISDPTRGTEAFF	TGTGCCATCAGTGACCCTACACGGGGGACTGAAGCTTTCTTT	TRBV10-3	TRBJ1-1	many	14	NA
CASSWTGVETEAFF	TGTGCCAGCTCGTGGACAGGGGTAGAGACTGAAGCTTTCTTT	TRBV6-1	TRBJ1-1	NA	14	TRBD1
CSARGGPDEQYF	TGCAGTGCTAGAGGGGGGCCGGACGAGCAGTACTTC	TRBV20-1	TRBJ2-7	NA	12	NA
CASSSGQYTDTQYF	TGTGCCAGCAGTTCCGGCCAATACACAGATACGCAGTATTTT	TRBV6-2/TRBV6-3	TRBJ2-3	NA	14	NA
CASSLGMGGVTAEAFF	TGCGCAAGCAGCTTGGGAATGGGGGGGGTAACCGCTGAAGCTTTCTTT	TRBV5-1	TRBJ1-1	NA	16	NA
CAISPWGGQGWNTEAFF	TGTGCCATCAGTCCCTGGGGTGGACAGGGGTGGAACACTGAAGCTTTCTTT	TRBV10-3	TRBJ1-1	NA	17	TRBD1
CASSPGGSNTEAFF	TGTGCCAGCAGCCCAGGGGGCTCGAACACTGAAGCTTTCTTT	TRBV7-8	TRBJ1-1	many	14	TRBD1
CASSPRTSSYNEQFF	TGTGCCAGCAGTCCGAGGACAAGTTCCTACAATGAGCAGTTCTTC	TRBV27	TRBJ2-1	many	15	NA
CASSVDGGGSTDTQYF	TGTGCCAGCAGCGTAGACGGCGGGGGGAGCACAGATACGCAGTATTTT	TRBV9	TRBJ2-3	NA	16	TRBD2
CASSQSAGSSYNEQFF	TGTGCCAGCAGCCAATCTGCGGGGAGCTCCTACAATGAGCAGTTCTTC	TRBV4-2	TRBJ2-1	many	16	NA
CASSLRSDSPLHF	TGCGCCAGCAGCTTGCGTAGTGATTCACCCCTCCACTTT	TRBV5-1	TRBJ1-6	many	13	NA
CSARRLAGVGTQYF	TGCAGTGCTAGGCGCCTAGCGGGGGTCGGTACGCAGTATTTT	TRBV20-1	TRBJ2-3	many	14	TRBD2
CSARDRRQGAAEAFF	TGCAGTGCTAGAGACCGCCGACAGGGGGCCGCGGAAGCTTTCTTT	TRBV20-1	TRBJ1-1	NA	15	TRBD1
CAGQGAGGYTF	TGTGCCGGACAGGGGGCAGGAGGCTACACCTTC	TRBV7-9	TRBJ1-2	many	11	TRBD1
CASSRAPLGGESRMNEQFF	TGTGCCAGCAGTAGGGCCCCCCTTGGTGGCGAGAGCCGGATGAATGAGCAGTTCTTC	TRBV6-2/TRBV6-3	TRBJ2-1	NA	19	NA
CAISGPGLGHEQYF	TGTGCCATCAGCGGTCCGGGACTAGGCCACGAGCAGTACTTC	TRBV10-3	TRBJ2-7	many	14	TRBD2
CASSSDRNNQPQHF	TGTGCCAGCAGTTCGGACAGAAACAATCAGCCCCAGCATTTT	TRBV28	TRBJ1-5	few	14	NA
CSARDNRNNQPQHF	TGCAGTGCTAGAGACAACCGAAACAATCAGCCCCAGCATTTT	TRBV20-1	TRBJ1-5	many	14	NA
CASSLLSTATNYGYTF	TGTGCCAGCAGCTTACTATCGACAGCTACTAACTATGGCTACACCTTC	TRBV7-6	TRBJ1-2	few	16	NA
CASSPNMGRETQYF	TGTGCCAGCTCACCAAACATGGGCCGGGAGACCCAGTACTTC	TRBV18	TRBJ2-5	NA	14	NA
CASSRPLIGTQWNEQFF	TGTGCCAGCAGCCGACCCTTAATTGGGACCCAGTGGAATGAGCAGTTCTTC	TRBV6-1	TRBJ2-1	many	17	NA
CASKLALRNEQFF	TGTGCCAGCAAACTAGCGCTCCGGAATGAGCAGTTCTTC	TRBV3-1	TRBJ2-1	NA	13	TRBD2
CASSLSRTGRNGYTF	TGTGCCAGCAGTTTGTCAAGGACAGGGAGGAATGGCTACACCTTC	TRBV12-3/TRBV12-4	TRBJ1-2	NA	15	TRBD1
CSARDPGLAGVRETQYF	TGCAGTGCTAGAGATCCGGGCCTAGCGGGGGTCCGCGAGACCCAGTACTTC	TRBV20-1	TRBJ2-5	NA	17	TRBD2
CASSSGRRTSQEKLFF	TGTGCCAGCAGTTCAGGCCGAAGAACCTCTCAGGAAAAACTGTTTTTT	TRBV12-3/TRBV12-4	TRBJ1-4	NA	16	NA
CASSLGADQPQHF	TGTGCCAGCAGCTTAGGGGCCGATCAGCCCCAGCATTTT	TRBV7-3	TRBJ1-5	many	13	NA
CAISEGRAEAFF	TGTGCCATCAGTGAAGGCAGGGCGGAAGCTTTCTTT	TRBV10-3	TRBJ1-1	many	12	NA
CASSPRQGAATEAFF	TGCGCCAGCAGCCCGCGACAGGGGGCAGCGACTGAAGCTTTCTTT	TRBV5-1	TRBJ1-1	many	15	TRBD1